This is a list of T cell receptor beta chains from one sample in a study of neurological immune-mediated disorders. TCRdb used MiXCR to reprocess the 5' RACE reads, holding one entry per CDR3 protein. Seen here are more than 60,000 distinct CDR3 sequences, roughly 3.5% observed once, and the top ten hold about 2%. Sequences were obtained from PBMCs. All receptors come from a woman aged 50 to 60 with multiple sclerosis. Both conserved end residues are part of each CDR3. Fields, in order: V gene, D gene, J gene, clone size, CDR3 protein, CDR3 DNA. The D gene is left open where the match is weak. A clone size is listed for some rows: how often the clone was seen (once, few, many), or a class if it is expanded.

V gene: TRBV7-2; D gene: -; J gene: TRBJ2-2; clone size: many; CDR3 protein: CASSLEAVTGELFF; CDR3 DNA: TGTGCCAGCAGCTTAGAAGCTGTGACCGGGGAGCTGTTTTTT
V gene: TRBV27; D gene: -; J gene: TRBJ2-1; clone size: many; CDR3 protein: CASSLSRADYNEQFF; CDR3 DNA: TGTGCCAGCAGTTTAAGTCGGGCAGACTACAATGAGCAGTTCTTC
V gene: TRBV25-1; D gene: -; J gene: TRBJ1-4; clone size: many; CDR3 protein: CASSSRGATTTNEKLFF; CDR3 DNA: TGTGCCAGCAGTTCCCGGGGAGCGACTACAACTAATGAAAAACTGTTTTTT
V gene: TRBV13; D gene: -; J gene: TRBJ2-5; clone size: many; CDR3 protein: CASSDWTEETQYF; CDR3 DNA: TGTGCCAGCAGCGACTGGACGGAAGAGACCCAGTACTTC
V gene: TRBV5-6; D gene: -; J gene: TRBJ2-3; clone size: many; CDR3 protein: CASSPGRNPDTQYF; CDR3 DNA: TGTGCCAGCAGCCCTGGACGGAACCCAGATACGCAGTATTTT
V gene: TRBV20-1; D gene: -; J gene: TRBJ2-7; clone size: many; CDR3 protein: CSADGTDPYEQYF; CDR3 DNA: TGCAGTGCTGACGGGACGGACCCCTACGAGCAGTACTTC
V gene: TRBV3-1; D gene: -; J gene: TRBJ1-1; clone size: -; CDR3 protein: CASISDHTEAFF; CDR3 DNA: TGTGCCAGCATATCTGATCACACTGAAGCTTTCTTT
V gene: TRBV27; D gene: TRBD1; J gene: TRBJ1-2; clone size: many; CDR3 protein: CASHSFGTGNYGYTF; CDR3 DNA: TGTGCCAGCCATTCCTTCGGGACAGGGAACTATGGCTACACCTTC
V gene: TRBV10-3; D gene: TRBD1; J gene: TRBJ1-5; clone size: many; CDR3 protein: CAISESGSGQVRGQPQHF; CDR3 DNA: TGTGCCATCAGTGAGTCAGGGTCGGGACAGGTGCGAGGTCAGCCCCAGCATTTT
V gene: TRBV21-1; D gene: -; J gene: TRBJ2-2; clone size: few; CDR3 protein: CASSTIYRGPGELFF; CDR3 DNA: TGTGCCAGCAGCACCATTTACAGGGGACCCGGGGAGCTGTTTTTT
V gene: TRBV3-1; D gene: -; J gene: TRBJ2-1; clone size: few; CDR3 protein: CASSNLENEQFF; CDR3 DNA: TGTGCCAGCAGCAACCTAGAAAATGAGCAGTTCTTC
V gene: TRBV29-1; D gene: -; J gene: TRBJ2-7; clone size: many; CDR3 protein: CSVDNPGTASSYEQYF; CDR3 DNA: TGCAGCGTAGATAATCCCGGGACGGCTAGCTCCTACGAGCAGTACTTC
V gene: TRBV7-9; D gene: TRBD1; J gene: TRBJ1-1; clone size: many; CDR3 protein: CASSPGGLISEAFF; CDR3 DNA: TGTGCCAGCAGCCCAGGGGGCCTGATCAGTGAAGCTTTCTTT
V gene: TRBV20-1; D gene: TRBD2; J gene: TRBJ2-2; clone size: many; CDR3 protein: CSARDLAGYTGELFF; CDR3 DNA: TGCAGTGCTAGAGATCTAGCGGGGTACACCGGGGAGCTGTTTTTT
V gene: TRBV24-1; D gene: -; J gene: TRBJ2-3; clone size: many; CDR3 protein: CATSDLSSASTDTQYF; CDR3 DNA: TGTGCCACCAGTGATTTGTCCAGCGCTAGCACAGATACGCAGTATTTT
V gene: TRBV6-2/TRBV6-3; D gene: TRBD1; J gene: TRBJ2-7; clone size: -; CDR3 protein: CASSYSTGTGLSEQYF; CDR3 DNA: TGTGCCAGCAGTTACTCGACGGGGACAGGGCTGAGTGAGCAGTACTTC
V gene: TRBV27; D gene: -; J gene: TRBJ2-2; clone size: many; CDR3 protein: CASTSIMGTGELFF; CDR3 DNA: TGTGCCAGCACGTCAATCATGGGCACCGGGGAGCTGTTTTTT
V gene: TRBV5-1; D gene: TRBD1; J gene: TRBJ1-1; clone size: many; CDR3 protein: CASSSAGQGIRDTEAFF; CDR3 DNA: TGCGCCAGCAGCTCGGCGGGACAGGGGATAAGGGACACTGAAGCTTTCTTT
V gene: TRBV7-2; D gene: TRBD2; J gene: TRBJ2-3; clone size: -; CDR3 protein: CASSLEGTSGRVNTQYF; CDR3 DNA: TGTGCCAGCAGCTTAGAGGGGACTAGCGGGAGGGTTAATACGCAGTATTTT
V gene: TRBV11-3; D gene: -; J gene: TRBJ2-2; clone size: many; CDR3 protein: CASSPLGNTGELFF; CDR3 DNA: TGTGCCAGCAGCCCATTGGGGAACACCGGGGAGCTGTTTTTT
V gene: TRBV11-1; D gene: TRBD2; J gene: TRBJ2-1; clone size: many; CDR3 protein: CASSTPGTSGSYEQFF; CDR3 DNA: TGTGCCAGCAGCACTCCCGGGACTAGCGGGAGTTATGAGCAGTTCTTC
V gene: TRBV20-1; D gene: -; J gene: TRBJ1-2; clone size: many; CDR3 protein: CSAPLRAVAAAGYGYTF; CDR3 DNA: TGCAGTGCGCCGCTCCGGGCCGTAGCGGCGGCGGGCTATGGCTACACCTTC
V gene: TRBV27; D gene: -; J gene: TRBJ1-3; clone size: many; CDR3 protein: CASGYSGNTIYF; CDR3 DNA: TGTGCCAGCGGATATTCTGGAAACACCATATATTTT